Below, 16 T cell receptor beta chains from the same sample are listed, as sequenced in a study of blood T cell repertoires in COVID-19. The data were produced by immunoSEQ multiplex PCR, yet TCRdb's version contains in-frame clones alone and is incomplete. The sample lists about 310,000 clones; about 90% were seen once. Input material: peripheral blood. These receptors all come from a woman aged 45-65 years who had recovered from COVID-19.

A word on this clone: One end of the junction is discordant with germline, which a read error may explain. The chain is built from TRBV6-2 or TRBV6-3 and TRBJ2-7; 7 nucleotides line up with TRBD1. Looked up from germline, CDR1 is MNHEY and CDR2 is SVGEGT. The CDR3 runs 12 residues. Here the CDR3 DNA reads TGTGCCAGCAGTTACGTTTGGGACAGCGAATTCTTC. It encodes CASSYVWDSEFF.

This chain connects TRBV5-6 to TRBJ2-1; 7 bases are shared with TRBD2. The CDR3 spans 16 residues. V trimming: 0 bases; J trimming: 4 bases; junction bases outside the gene matches: 7. The germline V gene encodes CDR1 SGHDT and CDR2 YYEEEE. Written as DNA, the CDR3 is TGTGCCAGCAGCTTGGATAAACTAGCGATTTACAATGAGCAGTTCTTC. Translated, it gives CASSLDKLAIYNEQFF. Full variable domain (rest looked up from reference TRBV5-6 and TRBJ2-1): DAGVTQSPTHLIKTRGQQVTLRCSPKSGHDTVSWYQQALGQGPQFIFQYYEEEERQRGNFPDRFSGHQFPNYSSELNVNALLLGDSALYLCASSLDKLAIYNEQFFGPGTRLTVL.

This clone was counted between two and nine times. This rearrangement joins TRBV6-5 to TRBJ1-1, with 7 bases lining up with TRBD1. The CDR3 is 13 amino acids. Germline assignment: CDR1 MNHEY and CDR2 SVGAGI. V was pared by 6 bases and J by 6 bases, with 7 bases of the junction left unmatched. DNA of the CDR3: TGTGCCAGCAGGCCCCGAGGGACAGCTGAAGCTTTCTTT. Encoded protein: CASRPRGTAEAFF.

This rearrangement joins TRBV15 to TRBJ2-7, with a tentative D call TRBD2 (5 bases). Germline assignment: CDR1 LNHNV and CDR2 YYDKDF (reference sequence). V was clipped by 0 bases and J by 6 bases, with 9 bases between them. There are 13 residues in the CDR3. CDR3 sequence reads: CATSRDVDSEQYF. As DNA, the CDR3 is TGTGCCACCAGCAGAGACGTGGACTCCGAGCAGTACTTC.

V and J are TRBV27 and TRBJ1-2, with a possible D match to TRBD1 (5 bases). The V end was cut by 6 bases, the J end by 4 bases, with 15 bases between. Per germline, CDR1 MNHEY and CDR2 SMNVEV (reference sequence). This CDR3 comprises 14 residues. CDR3 residues: CASRTRQNVYGYTF. CDR3 DNA: TGTGCCAGCAGGACCCGACAGAACGTCTATGGCTACACCTTC.

The chain couples TRBV5-4 to TRBJ2-2; D is unresolved. Germline loops: CDR1 SGHNT, CDR2 YYREEE (reference sequence). V lost 4 bases to trimming and J lost 1 base, with 14 bases between them. The CDR3 consists of 16 residues. The CDR3, as DNA: TGTGCCAGCAGCGACAAACGGCGACAGAACACCGGGGAGCTGTTTTTT. Encoded protein: CASSDKRRQNTGELFF.

A remark on this clone: Other nucleotide sequences from this sample produce the same CDR3. V and J are TRBV6-2 or TRBV6-3 and TRBJ2-7; D remains unclear. The CDR3 length is 11 residues. The germline V gene has CDR1 MNHEY and CDR2 SVGEGT. The V gene lost 2 bases and the J gene lost 4 bases, with 3 bases spanning the gap. CDR3 loop: CASSYLYEQYF. The DNA for the CDR3 is TGTGCCAGCAGTTACCTGTACGAGCAGTACTTC.

The chain has TRBV3-1 (or the pseudogene TRBV3-2) and TRBJ2-7; 7 nucleotides match TRBD2. With 3 bases clipped from V and 2 bases from J, the junction kept 4 bases outside the gene matches. The CDR3 runs to 14 residues. CDR1 LGHDT and CDR2 YNNKEL come from the germline V gene (reference sequence). The CDR3: CASSQELAAYEQYF. The CDR3, as DNA: TGTGCCAGCAGCCAGGAGCTAGCGGCCTACGAGCAGTACTTC.

This clone was observed a handful of times. The chain couples TRBV29-1 to TRBJ1-5; D not certain. Germline assignment: CDR1 SQVTM and CDR2 ANQGSEA. There are 13 residues in the CDR3. Trimming took off 1 base at V and 0 bases at J, with 4 bases between the two ends. The CDR3 reads CSVEGDSNQPQHF. The CDR3 region has the DNA TGCAGCGTTGAAGGCGATAGCAATCAGCCCCAGCATTTT.

The chain uses TRBV5-8 and TRBJ2-5; 10 nucleotides agree with TRBD1. The CDR3 is 15 amino acids. Germline loops: CDR1 SGHTS, CDR2 YDEGEE. The J segment lost 2 bases and the V segment lost 4 bases, leaving 5 bases of the junction unmatched. The CDR3 bases are TGTGCCAGCAGCCCCGGGACAGGGGTGCAAGAGACCCAGTACTTC. This gives the protein CASSPGTGVQETQYF.

The chain joins TRBV7-9 to TRBJ2-1, with D possibly TRBD2 on 5 matching bases. V shed 5 bases and J shed 7 bases, with 21 bases lying between them. Germline CDR1 SEHNR, CDR2 FQNEAQ (reference sequence). The CDR3 covers 16 residues. Written as DNA, the CDR3 is TGTGCCAGCAGCCCCGCAGTAGTTGTTTCGGGGAATGAGCAGTTCTTC. It encodes CASSPAVVVSGNEQFF.

This chain joins TRBV11-3 and TRBJ2-3, with 8 nucleotides matching TRBD1. The V segment lost 7 bases and the J segment 2 bases; nucleotides outside the gene matches: 8. The CDR3 extends over 15 amino acids. CDR1 and CDR2 (germline): SGHNT, YENEEA. In nucleotides, the CDR3 is TGTGCCAGCACTATGACAGGGGCGACCACAGATACGCAGTATTTT. Translation: CASTMTGATTDTQYF.

The J gene is TRBJ2-1, the V gene TRBV9; the D gene is possibly TRBD2 (6 bases). Germline V gene lookup returns CDR1 SGDLS and CDR2 YYNGEE. The CDR3 sequence is 14 residues long. The ends were cut back, 3 bases at V and 3 bases at J, with 10 bases in the middle. As DNA, the CDR3 is TGTGCCAGCAGCGCCGGGACTGTCTACAATGAGCAGTTCTTC. This translates into CASSAGTVYNEQFF.

This sequence joins TRBV7-9 and TRBJ1-1, with 9 nucleotides matching TRBD1. CDR3 length equals 17 residues. J was trimmed by 2 bases and V by 5 bases; bases with no gene match: 12. Germline loops: CDR1 SEHNR, CDR2 FQNEAQ (reference sequence). The CDR3 sequence: CASSPIGGTGINTEAFF. CDR3 bases: TGTGCCAGCAGCCCCATAGGTGGGACAGGGATTAACACTGAAGCTTTCTTT.

This clone was observed a few times. The J gene is TRBJ2-7, the V gene TRBV4-1; 8 bases agree with TRBD2. This CDR3 contains 14 residues. Germline V gene data show CDR1 as MGHRA and CDR2 as YSYEKL. The V and J ends lost 6 bases and 1 base, in that order; junction bases with no gene match: 5. The CDR3 nucleotides read TGCGCCAGCAGTAGAGGACTAGCTTCCTACGAGCAGTACTTC. It specifies CASSRGLASYEQYF.

The chain links TRBV4-3 to TRBJ1-6, with D uncertain. The CDR3 runs to 16 residues. Germline V gene sequence: CDR1 LGHNA, CDR2 YSLEER. Trimming took 0 bases from V and 0 from J, leaving 6 bases between them. CDR3 in amino acids: CASSQDPSSYNSPLHF. As DNA, the CDR3 is TGCGCCAGCAGCCAAGATCCTAGCTCCTATAATTCACCCCTCCACTTT.